This entry lists 12 T cell receptor beta chains sequenced from one sample in a study of T cell responses to AZD1222 COVID-19 vaccine. The assay was immunoSEQ multiplex PCR, and TCRdb's table has in-frame clones only and misses some. The table includes roughly 180,000 clones, about 93% detected once. The sample here was peripheral blood, taken 28 days after the second AZD1222 dose. These receptors were collected from an adult who received the AZD1222 COVID-19 vaccine.

This rearrangement joins TRBV28 to TRBJ2-3; TRBD2 aligns across 14 bases. The CDR3 covers 18 residues. Germline V gives CDR1 MDHEN, CDR2 SYDVKM. V lost 6 bases and J lost 6; bases outside the gene matches: 14. The CDR3 nucleotides read TGTGCCAGCAGAACAAATTCCGGGACTAGCGGGAGATGGGATACGCAGTATTTT. It specifies CASRTNSGTSGRWDTQYF.

The chain employs TRBV27 and TRBJ2-2, with 7 bases aligning to TRBD1. V was clipped by 3 bases and J by 5 bases; unmatched bases: 21. The CDR3 spans 20 residues. The germline CDR1 and CDR2 sequences are MNHEY and SMNVEV (reference sequence). Here the CDR3 DNA reads TGTGCCAGCAGTTTGGCTTTCGACAGGGCGGATTATTTTAGTACCGGGGAGCTGTTTTTT. Protein product: CASSLAFDRADYFSTGELFF.

The chain employs TRBV4-1 and TRBJ1-4; D uncertain. V was trimmed by 1 base and J by 7 bases, leaving 7 bases between them. From germline, CDR1 is MGHRA and CDR2 YSYEKL. There are 13 residues in the CDR3. This chain's CDR3 is CASSQAPPEKLFF. The CDR3, as DNA: TGCGCCAGCAGCCAAGCCCCCCCTGAAAAACTGTTTTTT.

The chain carries TRBV7-9 and TRBJ1-4, with 7 bases matching TRBD1. The CDR3 length is 15 residues. The V and J ends lost 5 bases and 10 bases, in that order; junction bases with no gene match: 13. Germline-derived CDR1 and CDR2 are SEHNR and FQNEAQ (reference sequence). The CDR3 region is CASSPSDRDVGKLFF. The CDR3 bases are TGTGCCAGCAGCCCTAGCGACAGGGATGTTGGAAAACTGTTTTTT.

This chain joins TRBV9 and TRBJ2-5; 11 bases align to TRBD1. Germline V CDR1 and CDR2: SGDLS, YYNGEE. J was trimmed by 8 bases and V by 3 bases; bases with no gene match: 12. The CDR3 sequence is 16 residues long. The CDR3 loop reads CASSAGTGGGQGTQYF. The CDR3, as DNA: TGTGCCAGCAGCGCAGGGACAGGGGGGGGCCAAGGAACCCAGTACTTC.

V gene TRBV5-4 combines with J gene TRBJ1-4; D gene ambiguous. The CDR3 runs to 13 residues. Germline values: CDR1 SGHNT, CDR2 YYREEE (reference sequence). V was clipped by 4 bases and J by 8 bases, with 12 bases between them. CDR3 protein: CASSPDRREKLFF. In nucleotides, the CDR3 is TGTGCCAGCAGCCCGGACCGTAGGGAAAAACTGTTTTTT. Variable domain in full (rest from reference TRBV5-4 and TRBJ1-4): ETGVTQSPTHLIKTRGQQVTLRCSSQSGHNTVSWYQQALGQGPQFIFQYYREEENGRGNFPPRFSGLQFPNYSSELNVNALELDDSALYLCASSPDRREKLFFGSGTQLSVL.

This clone was recorded once. This chain joins TRBV19 and TRBJ2-2; 9 bases are a match to TRBD2. In germline, CDR1 is LNHDA, CDR2 SQIVND (reference sequence). J gave up 6 bases and V 5 bases, and 7 bases lay outside the gene matches. The CDR3 is 15 amino acids. The CDR3 is CASSLAGTSSGELFF. The CDR3 DNA is TGTGCCAGTAGTCTGGCCGGGACTAGCTCCGGGGAGCTGTTTTTT.

The rearrangement uses TRBV5-6 and TRBJ1-1, with D hard to call. CDR3 length: 14 residues. Germline loops: CDR1 SGHDT, CDR2 YYEEEE. V was pared by 4 bases and J by 1 base, with 11 bases between. CDR3 in DNA: TGTGCCAGCAGCCCCAGGATTCAGAACACTGAAGCTTTCTTT. It specifies CASSPRIQNTEAFF.

This clone was picked up one time. V usage is TRBV29-1 and J usage is TRBJ2-3, with 8 bases matching TRBD2. J was trimmed by 1 base and V by 1 base; bases with no gene match: 4. Germline CDR1 is SQVTM and CDR2 is ANQGSEA. The CDR3 consists of 15 residues. This CDR3 reads CSVEVGLAGTDTQYF. DNA of the CDR3: TGCAGCGTTGAAGTCGGACTAGCAGGCACAGATACGCAGTATTTT.

This clone was seen just once. The chain uses TRBV5-5 and TRBJ2-7, with 11 bases fitting TRBD2. V lost 0 bases to trimming and J lost 4 bases; unmatched junction nucleotides: 6. Germline V gives CDR1 SGHKS, CDR2 YYEKEE (reference sequence). The CDR3 runs 16 residues. CDR3 sequence (DNA): TGTGCCAGCAGCTTGGGGGGGACTAGCGGCTTATACGAGCAGTACTTC. Translation: CASSLGGTSGLYEQYF.

The J gene is TRBJ2-7, the V gene TRBV7-2, with unresolved D. The V end lost 2 bases, the J end lost 0 bases, and 14 bases lay between the germline ends. CDR3 length: 16 residues. Germline-derived CDR1 and CDR2 are SGHTA and FQGNSA. The CDR3 coding sequence is TGTGCCAGCAGCTTAATTTCGCGGTGGGACTCCTACGAGCAGTACTTC. Amino acid sequence: CASSLISRWDSYEQYF.

This clone was seen a single time. The rearrangement joins TRBV5-1 to TRBJ2-1; 13 bases align to TRBD2. The CDR3 has 15 residues. V lost 4 bases, J lost 10 bases, and 8 bases stayed unmatched. The germline CDR1 and CDR2 sequences are SGHRS and YFSETQ. The CDR3 coding sequence is TGCGCCAGCAGCCTCACTAGCGGGAGGGCCGAGGAGCAGTTCTTC. It yields the protein CASSLTSGRAEEQFF.